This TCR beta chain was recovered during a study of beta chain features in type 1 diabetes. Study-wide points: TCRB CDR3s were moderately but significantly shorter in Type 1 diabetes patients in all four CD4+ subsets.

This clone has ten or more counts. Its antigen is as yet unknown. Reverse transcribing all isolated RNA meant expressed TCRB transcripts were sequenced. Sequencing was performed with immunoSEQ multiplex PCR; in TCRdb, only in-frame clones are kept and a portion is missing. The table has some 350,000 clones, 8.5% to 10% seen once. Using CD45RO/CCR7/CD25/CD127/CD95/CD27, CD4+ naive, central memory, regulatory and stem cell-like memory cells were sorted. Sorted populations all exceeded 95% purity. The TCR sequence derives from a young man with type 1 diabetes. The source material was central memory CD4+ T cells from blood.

The CDR3 loop is CASSYSRDTQYEQYF. DNA for the CDR3: TGTGCCAGCAGTTACTCGCGGGACACCCAGTACGAGCAGTACTTC. The chain employs TRBV6-5 and TRBJ2-7; D may correspond to TRBD1 or TRBD2 (6 bases each). Between the trimmed V and J ends, which lost 0 bases and 4 bases, there was a span of 13 bases. CDR3 length: 15 residues. Looked up from germline, CDR1 is MNHEY and CDR2 is SVGAGI.